A selection of T cell receptor beta chains follows, all from one sample in a study of control samples from healthy donors and cancer patients. Profiled with immunoSEQ multiplex PCR; TCRdb holds only in-frame clones, not every one. The sample has about 130,000 clones, just over 90% seen once. Input material: PBMCs. These receptor sequences come from a man aged 45 to 65 with head and neck cancer. Both conserved end residues are part of each CDR3. Each record gives: clone size, V gene, CDR3 protein. Clone size, where shown, is once, few, many, or a class for clones that have expanded.

>.|TRBV5-8
CASSLGRSSAYGYTF
>.|TRBV6-5
CASHRGQGINEQYF
>.|TRBV5-1
CASSFDSNYGYTF
>.|TRBV7-8
CASSPSGYEQYF
>.|TRBV4-2
CASSQGLATSTDTQYF
>once|TRBV28
CASRTMASNQPQHF
>.|TRBV30
CAWGQAYEQYF
>.|TRBV5-1
CASNLGGKETQYF
>.|TRBV5-6
CASSFGVGTYEQYF
>.|TRBV7-8
CASSTGTVSNQPQHF
>.|TRBV9
CASSVSSGGAETQYF
>.|TRBV7-9
CAIRGRVTEAFF
>.|TRBV30
CAWSVAGNYGYTF
>few|TRBV9
CASSVAAGRGATDTQYF
>.|TRBV29-1
CSAGTGGRNEQFF
>.|TRBV7-2
CASSKGLTETQYF
>.|TRBV18
CASSPRQADTQYF
>.|TRBV5-1
CASSLAGQGYGSPLHF
>.|TRBV7-3
CASSSRTGPDTQYF
>.|TRBV5-4
CASSLTGGWTDTQYF
>.|TRBV7-2
CASSRTGIDQPQHF
>.|TRBV19
CASSISRAGANTQYF
>.|TRBV19
CASSRFKQFTEAFF
>.|TRBV7-8
CASSLGDRDTGELFF
>.|TRBV5-4
CASSPGDRGYGYTF
>.|TRBV27
CASSLQGLNSPLHF
>once|TRBV9
CASSAPSEGQGIYEQYF
>.|TRBV11-3
CASSPQPTGGELFF
>.|TRBV7-3
CASSQGQAYTEAFF
>.|TRBV4-2
CASSQGLGLGQEAFF
>once|TRBV30
CAWRLAGVYGYTF
>.|TRBV6-5
CASSKWTGSNYGYTF
>.|TRBV30
CAWEPRGRLEAFF
>.|TRBV7-2
CASSPRPSGGANEQFF
>.|TRBV19
CASSIQRTAINSPLHF
>.|TRBV7-8
CASSFRRGGAYEQYF
>.|TRBV2
CASDREGSKNIQYF